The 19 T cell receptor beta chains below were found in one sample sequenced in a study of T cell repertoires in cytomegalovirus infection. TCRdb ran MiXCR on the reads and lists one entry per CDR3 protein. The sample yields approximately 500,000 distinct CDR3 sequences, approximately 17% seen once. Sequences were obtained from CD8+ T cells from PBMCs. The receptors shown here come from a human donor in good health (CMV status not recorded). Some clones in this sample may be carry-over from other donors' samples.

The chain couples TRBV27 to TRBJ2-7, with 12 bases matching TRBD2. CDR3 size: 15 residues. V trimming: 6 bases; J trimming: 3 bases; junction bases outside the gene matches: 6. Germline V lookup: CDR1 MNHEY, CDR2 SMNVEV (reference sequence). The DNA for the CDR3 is TGTGCCAGCAGAAAAAGACTAGCGGGGGACTACGAGCAGTACTTC. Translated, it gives CASRKRLAGDYEQYF.

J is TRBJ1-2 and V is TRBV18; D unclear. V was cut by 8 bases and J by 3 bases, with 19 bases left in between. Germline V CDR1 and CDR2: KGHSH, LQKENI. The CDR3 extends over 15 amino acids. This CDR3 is CASRPRQAVDYGYTF. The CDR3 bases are TGTGCCAGCCGGCCTCGGCAGGCCGTCGACTATGGCTACACCTTC.

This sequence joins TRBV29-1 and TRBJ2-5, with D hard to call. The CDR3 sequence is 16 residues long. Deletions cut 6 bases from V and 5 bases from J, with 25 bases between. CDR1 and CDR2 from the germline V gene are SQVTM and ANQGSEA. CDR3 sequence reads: CSVLAAIQTPRETQYF. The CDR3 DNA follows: TGCAGCGTACTCGCGGCTATCCAAACACCCCGTGAGACCCAGTACTTC.

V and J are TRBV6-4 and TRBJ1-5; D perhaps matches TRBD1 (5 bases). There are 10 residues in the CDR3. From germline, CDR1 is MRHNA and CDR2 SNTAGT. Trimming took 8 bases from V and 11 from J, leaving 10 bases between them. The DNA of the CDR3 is TGTGCCAGCTCTACGGGGGCCCAGCATTTT. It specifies CASSTGAQHF.

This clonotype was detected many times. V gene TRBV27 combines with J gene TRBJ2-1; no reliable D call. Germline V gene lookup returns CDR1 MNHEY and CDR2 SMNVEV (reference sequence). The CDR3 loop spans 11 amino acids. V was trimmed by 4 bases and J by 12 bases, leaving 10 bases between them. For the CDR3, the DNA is TGTGCCAGCAGTTACTCTCGGAGGCAGTTCTTC. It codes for CASSYSRRQFF.

This chain's CDR3 is CATSGLRQGQGIYEQFF. CDR3 bases: TGTGCCACCAGTGGCCTGAGGCAAGGACAGGGGATCTATGAGCAGTTCTTC. The V gene is TRBV24-1, the J gene TRBJ2-1, with 9 positions matching TRBD1. V trimming: 5 bases; J trimming: 8 bases; junction bases outside the gene matches: 15. Germline V CDR1 and CDR2: KGHDR, SFDVKD. The CDR3 sequence is 17 residues long.

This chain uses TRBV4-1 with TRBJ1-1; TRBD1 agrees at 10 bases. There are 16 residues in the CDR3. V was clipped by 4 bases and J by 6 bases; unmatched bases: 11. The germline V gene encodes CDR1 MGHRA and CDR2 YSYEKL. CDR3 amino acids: CASSLVPRDRGSEAFF. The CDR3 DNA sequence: TGCGCCAGCAGCCTCGTACCCCGGGACAGGGGTTCTGAAGCTTTCTTT.

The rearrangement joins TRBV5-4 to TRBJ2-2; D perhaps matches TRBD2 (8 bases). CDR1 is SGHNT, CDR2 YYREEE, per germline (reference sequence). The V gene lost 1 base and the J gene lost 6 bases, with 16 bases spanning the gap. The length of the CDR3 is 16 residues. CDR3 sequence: CASSLKRERGPGELFF. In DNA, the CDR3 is TGTGCCAGCAGCTTGAAGCGGGAGAGGGGGCCCGGGGAGCTGTTTTTT.

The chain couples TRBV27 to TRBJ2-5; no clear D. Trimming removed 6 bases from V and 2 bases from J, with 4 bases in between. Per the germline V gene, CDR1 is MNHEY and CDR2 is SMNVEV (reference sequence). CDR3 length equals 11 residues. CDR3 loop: CASRKQETQYF. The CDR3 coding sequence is TGTGCCAGCAGAAAACAAGAGACCCAGTACTTC.

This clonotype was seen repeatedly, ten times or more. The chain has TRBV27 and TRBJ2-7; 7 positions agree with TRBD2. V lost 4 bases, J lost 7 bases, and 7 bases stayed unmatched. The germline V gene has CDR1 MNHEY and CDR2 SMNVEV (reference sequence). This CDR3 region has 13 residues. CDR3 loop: CASSWGGVGEQYF. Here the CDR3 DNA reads TGTGCCAGCAGTTGGGGAGGGGTCGGGGAGCAGTACTTC.

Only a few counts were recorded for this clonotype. This CDR3 reads CASSEYDGRYGYTF. The CDR3 nucleotides read TGTGCCAGCAGTGAATACGACGGCCGCTATGGCTACACCTTC. The chain combines TRBV25-1 with TRBJ1-2; D remains unclear. V was cut by 0 bases and J by 4 bases, with 9 bases left in between. Germline CDR1 MGHDK, CDR2 SYGVNS. The CDR3 has 14 residues.

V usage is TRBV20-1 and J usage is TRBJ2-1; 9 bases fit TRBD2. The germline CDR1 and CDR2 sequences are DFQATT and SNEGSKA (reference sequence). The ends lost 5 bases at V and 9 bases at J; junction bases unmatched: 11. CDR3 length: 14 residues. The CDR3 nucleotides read TGCAGTGCTCCAGCGGGGGGCCCGCCGAGTGAGCAGTTCTTC. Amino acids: CSAPAGGPPSEQFF.

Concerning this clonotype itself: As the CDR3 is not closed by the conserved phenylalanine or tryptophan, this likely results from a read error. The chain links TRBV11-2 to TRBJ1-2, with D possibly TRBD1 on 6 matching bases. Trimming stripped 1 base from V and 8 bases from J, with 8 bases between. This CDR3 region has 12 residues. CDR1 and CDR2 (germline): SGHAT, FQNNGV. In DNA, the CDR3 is TGTGCCAGCAGCTTAGCAGGGGTAGGCTACACCTTA. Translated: CASSLAGVGYTL.

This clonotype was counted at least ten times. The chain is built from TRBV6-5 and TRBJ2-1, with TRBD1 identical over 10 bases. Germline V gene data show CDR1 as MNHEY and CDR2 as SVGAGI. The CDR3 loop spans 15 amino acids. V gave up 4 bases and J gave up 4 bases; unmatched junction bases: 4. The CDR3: CASSFPGQGYNEQFF. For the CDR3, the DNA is TGTGCCAGCAGTTTTCCGGGACAGGGGTACAATGAGCAGTTCTTC.

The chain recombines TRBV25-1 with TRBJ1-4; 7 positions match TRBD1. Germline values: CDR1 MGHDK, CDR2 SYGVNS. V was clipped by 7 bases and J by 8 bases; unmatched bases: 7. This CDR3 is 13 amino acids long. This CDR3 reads CASTSRGGEKLFF. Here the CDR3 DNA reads TGTGCCAGCACCTCAAGAGGGGGCGAAAAACTGTTTTTT.

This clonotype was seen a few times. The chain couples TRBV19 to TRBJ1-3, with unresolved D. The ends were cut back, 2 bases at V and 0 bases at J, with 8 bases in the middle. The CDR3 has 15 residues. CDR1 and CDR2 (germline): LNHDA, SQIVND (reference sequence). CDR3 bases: TGTGCCAGTAGTATAAGTCTGAACTCTGGAAACACCATATATTTT. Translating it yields CASSISLNSGNTIYF.

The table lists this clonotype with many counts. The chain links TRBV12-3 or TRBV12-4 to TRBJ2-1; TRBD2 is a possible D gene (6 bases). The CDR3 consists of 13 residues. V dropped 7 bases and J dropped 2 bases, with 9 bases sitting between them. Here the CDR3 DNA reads TGTGCCAGCATGGAGGGGACCTACAATGAGCAGTTCTTC. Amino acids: CASMEGTYNEQFF.

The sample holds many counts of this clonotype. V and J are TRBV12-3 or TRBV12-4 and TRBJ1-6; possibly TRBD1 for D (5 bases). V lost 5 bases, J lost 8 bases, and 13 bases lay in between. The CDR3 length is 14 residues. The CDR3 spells CASSPGYPDSPLHF. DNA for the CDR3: TGTGCCAGCAGTCCAGGGTATCCGGATTCACCCCTCCACTTT.

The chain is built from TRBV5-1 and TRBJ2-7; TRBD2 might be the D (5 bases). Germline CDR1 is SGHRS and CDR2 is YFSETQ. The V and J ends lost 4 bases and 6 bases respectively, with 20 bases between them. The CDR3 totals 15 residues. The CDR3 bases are TGCGCCAGCAGCCCGTGGACTGGGCCCTTGATCGAGCAGTACTTC. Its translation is CASSPWTGPLIEQYF. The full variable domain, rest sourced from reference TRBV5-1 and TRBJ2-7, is KAGVTQTPRYLIKTRGQQVTLSCSPISGHRSVSWYQQTPGQGLQFLFEYFSETQRNKGNFPGRFSGRQFSNSRSEMNVSTLELGDSALYLCASSPWTGPLIEQYFGPGTRLTVT.